The 27 T cell receptor beta chains below were found in one sample sequenced in a study of blood T cell repertoires in COVID-19. Assay: immunoSEQ multiplex PCR; the TCRdb copy retains only in-frame clones and omits some. The profile shows over 150,000 clones, 88% of them singletons. Sequenced: peripheral blood. The receptor set was obtained from a man in his forties or fifties who had recovered from COVID-19.

The V and J genes are TRBV6-2 or TRBV6-3 and TRBJ2-3; D is unresolved. CDR3 length: 13 residues. V lost 2 bases, J lost 6 bases, and 9 bases lay in between. Germline V gene data show CDR1 as MNHEY and CDR2 as SVGEGT. For the CDR3, the DNA is TGTGCCAGCAGTTACCCGACTTCCGATACGCAGTATTTT. Translated, it gives CASSYPTSDTQYF.

V and J are TRBV9 and TRBJ2-1; weak D call: TRBD1 (5 bases). The CDR3 is 15 amino acids. V was pared by 0 bases and J by 0 bases, with 7 bases between. Germline-derived CDR1 and CDR2 are SGDLS and YYNGEE. In DNA, the CDR3 is TGTGCCAGCAGCGTAGGACAGCGCTCCTACAATGAGCAGTTCTTC. It is translated as CASSVGQRSYNEQFF.

The chain employs TRBV7-2 and TRBJ2-3; D may be TRBD1 (5 bases). The V gene's germline CDR1 is SGHTA and CDR2 FQGNSA. Trimming took 5 bases from V and 8 from J, leaving 11 bases between them. CDR3 length: 12 residues. The CDR3 DNA is TGTGCCAGCAGCGGGGCGGTCGGTACGCAGTATTTT. It specifies CASSGAVGTQYF.

This chain joins TRBV7-2 and TRBJ1-2; 9 bases map to TRBD1. Germline loops: CDR1 SGHTA, CDR2 FQGNSA. The CDR3 has 15 amino acids. The V segment lost 5 bases and the J segment 0 bases; nucleotides outside the gene matches: 4. Written as DNA, the CDR3 is TGTGCCAGCAGCATCGACAGGGGGGCTAACTATGGCTACACCTTC. This translates into CASSIDRGANYGYTF.

The rearrangement links TRBV5-4 to TRBJ2-7, with 8 bases lining up with TRBD2. Germline V gene lookup returns CDR1 SGHNT and CDR2 YYREEE (reference sequence). Losses at the gene ends were 0 bases for V and 0 bases for J; bases not matched to a gene: 8. The CDR3 runs 17 residues. The CDR3 DNA follows: TGTGCCAGCAGCTTGGCAGGGATAGCGGGATTCTCCTACGAGCAGTACTTC. Translation gives CASSLAGIAGFSYEQYF.

This rearrangement joins TRBV5-1 to TRBJ2-2; D is perhaps TRBD1 (6 bases). There are 16 residues in the CDR3. The V gene lost 0 bases and the J gene lost 4 bases, with 13 bases spanning the gap. CDR1 is SGHRS, CDR2 YFSETQ, per germline. For the CDR3, the DNA is TGCGCCAGCAGCTTGGGACAGGCCACCTCCACCGGGGAGCTGTTTTTT. This gives the protein CASSLGQATSTGELFF.

This clone has just a few counts. The chain couples TRBV29-1 to TRBJ2-1; 8 bases are shared with TRBD1. V lost 4 bases, J lost 5 bases, and 4 bases stayed unmatched. CDR3 length: 13 amino acids. Germline V gives CDR1 SQVTM, CDR2 ANQGSEA. The CDR3 loop reads CSVARQGNNEQFF. As DNA, the CDR3 is TGCAGCGTTGCGCGACAGGGGAACAATGAGCAGTTCTTC.

The chain uses TRBV2 and TRBJ1-2; no definite D call. The germline V and J ends were trimmed by 4 bases and 7 bases, with 19 bases remaining between them. Germline values: CDR1 SNHLY, CDR2 FYNNEI. CDR3 length: 15 amino acids. In DNA, the CDR3 is TGTGCCAGCAGTGCTAGCGGCGGCGGCATGGCTGGCTACACCTTC. Encoded protein: CASSASGGGMAGYTF.

V and J are TRBV7-9 and TRBJ1-2; no clear D. Per the germline V gene, CDR1 is SEHNR and CDR2 is FQNEAQ (reference sequence). The CDR3 contains 15 residues. Deletions cut 1 base from V and 2 bases from J, with 11 bases between. The CDR3 DNA follows: TGTGCCAGCAGCTTAGACCTGCTAACCAACTATGGCTACACCTTC. Its protein product is CASSLDLLTNYGYTF. Filled out from reference TRBV7-9 and TRBJ1-2, the complete variable domain reads DTGVSQNPRHKITKRGQNVTFRCDPISEHNRLYWYRQTLGQGPEFLTYFQNEAQLEKSRLLSDRFSAERPKGSFSTLEIQRTEQGDSAMYLCASSLDLLTNYGYTFGSGTRLTVV.

The rearrangement links TRBV7-2 to TRBJ1-5; tentative D call: TRBD1 (6 bases). The CDR3 has 17 amino acids. CDR1 SGHTA and CDR2 FQGNSA come from the germline V gene. Trimming pared 2 bases from V and 3 bases from J, leaving 17 bases between. CDR3 nucleotides: TGTGCCAGCAGCTTACTCCCCCCGGACAGACTCAATCAGCCCCAGCATTTT. It specifies CASSLLPPDRLNQPQHF.

This chain connects TRBV3-1 (or the pseudogene TRBV3-2) to TRBJ1-6; D is undetermined. Trimming removed 0 bases from V and 4 bases from J, with 10 bases in between. This CDR3 has 16 residues. Germline lookup yields CDR1 LGHDT and CDR2 YNNKEL (reference sequence). This CDR3 is CASSQDGERYNSPLHF. The CDR3, as DNA: TGTGCCAGCAGCCAAGATGGAGAAAGATATAATTCACCCCTCCACTTT.

The chain combines TRBV5-6 with TRBJ2-7, with D possibly matching TRBD2 (6 bases). The germline V and J ends were trimmed by 4 bases and 2 bases, with 13 bases remaining between them. The CDR3 contains 14 residues. Germline V lookup: CDR1 SGHDT, CDR2 YYEEEE. The CDR3 spells CASSPIWGAYEQYF. The CDR3 nucleotides read TGTGCCAGCAGCCCCATTTGGGGGGCCTACGAGCAGTACTTC.

The chain joins TRBV28 to TRBJ1-5; D not certain. The CDR3 runs to 13 residues. V lost 7 bases to trimming and J lost 2 bases, with 9 bases between them. Germline lookup yields CDR1 MDHEN and CDR2 SYDVKM. CDR3 nucleotide sequence: TGTGCCAGCACCGGCCAGGGCAATCAGCCCCAGCATTTT. It specifies CASTGQGNQPQHF.

V usage is TRBV19 and J usage is TRBJ2-2, with a weak D call TRBD2 (7 bases). Trimming cost V 7 bases and J 6 bases, with 21 bases left between them. The CDR3 sequence is 16 residues long. Germline V CDR1 and CDR2: LNHDA, SQIVND (reference sequence). The CDR3 bases are TGTGCCAGTAAACCCCGGACGGGGGGCCCGGCCGGGGAGCTGTTTTTT. Its translation: CASKPRTGGPAGELFF.

V is TRBV6-5 and J is TRBJ2-7; a weak D match, TRBD2 (6 bases). The CDR3 has 14 amino acids. V was shortened by 6 bases and J by 3 bases, with 15 bases between the two germline ends. Per the germline V gene, CDR1 is MNHEY and CDR2 is SVGAGI. In DNA, the CDR3 is TGTGCCAGCAGCGACTCGGGGAGGTACTACGAGCAGTACTTC. Translation: CASSDSGRYYEQYF.

The V gene is TRBV7-2, the J gene TRBJ2-5; possible D gene TRBD1, 5 bases. The germline gives CDR1 SGHTA, CDR2 FQGNSA. V shed 0 bases and J shed 5 bases, with 10 bases lying between them. The CDR3 covers 14 residues. CDR3 coding DNA: TGTGCCAGCAGCTTAGCGGGGCAGATGGAGACCCAGTACTTC. Translating gives CASSLAGQMETQYF.

The chain joins TRBV9 to TRBJ2-5, with 9 bases that match TRBD1. Losses at the gene ends were 0 bases for V and 4 bases for J; bases not matched to a gene: 4. Germline CDR1 is SGDLS and CDR2 is YYNGEE. CDR3 length equals 15 residues. The CDR3 coding sequence is TGTGCCAGCAGCGTAGTTGGGACAGGGACAGAGACCCAGTACTTC. This codes for CASSVVGTGTETQYF. The full variable domain, with the rest looked up from reference TRBV9 and TRBJ2-5, is DSGVTQTPKHLITATGQRVTLRCSPRSGDLSVYWYQQSLDQGLQFLIQYYNGEERAKGNILERFSAQQFPDLHSELNLSSLELGDSALYFCASSVVGTGTETQYFGPGTRLLVL.

J is TRBJ2-7 and V is TRBV2, with 10 bases aligning to TRBD2. Per the germline V gene, CDR1 is SNHLY and CDR2 is FYNNEI. The CDR3 spans 15 residues. V dropped 5 bases and J dropped 0; count of bases not matched to a gene: 4. CDR3 loop: CASSFWTSGSYEQYF. The CDR3, as DNA: TGTGCCAGCAGTTTTTGGACTAGCGGCTCCTACGAGCAGTACTTC.

V usage is TRBV3-1 (or the pseudogene TRBV3-2) and J usage is TRBJ2-3, with 12 bases aligning to TRBD2. V lost 0 bases to trimming and J lost 4 bases; unmatched junction nucleotides: 2. Germline V lookup: CDR1 LGHDT, CDR2 YNNKEL (reference sequence). The CDR3 contains 16 residues. The CDR3 loop is CASSQDRLAGADTQYF. The CDR3 DNA follows: TGTGCCAGCAGCCAAGATAGACTAGCGGGAGCAGATACGCAGTATTTT.

This chain joins TRBV19 and TRBJ2-7; the D gene is possibly TRBD1 (6 bases). CDR1 is LNHDA and CDR2 is SQIVND in the germline V gene (reference sequence). The CDR3 is 15 residues long. V lost 6 bases to trimming and J lost 4 bases, with 19 bases between them. For the CDR3, the DNA is TGTGCCAGTAGCCATCCCTCAGGGGCAAAGTACGAGCAGTACTTC. Translated: CASSHPSGAKYEQYF.

V is TRBV13 and J is TRBJ2-7; 8 bases are a match to TRBD2. The ends lost 2 bases at V and 3 bases at J; junction bases unmatched: 3. The CDR3 has 14 residues. CDR1 is PRHDT, CDR2 FYEKMQ, per germline (reference sequence). The CDR3 reads CASSLTGTSYEQYF. The CDR3, as DNA: TGTGCCAGCAGCTTAACCGGGACTAGCTACGAGCAGTACTTC.

The CDR3, as DNA: TGTGCCAGCAGTTTTACCGCGGGAGGCCCCGCAGATACGCAGTATTTT. It translates to CASSFTAGGPADTQYF. The rearrangement uses TRBV28 and TRBJ2-3; 8 bases line up with TRBD2. This CDR3 has 16 amino acids. CDR1 and CDR2 from the germline V gene are MDHEN and SYDVKM. Germline trimming cut 3 bases from V and 4 bases from J; bases unmatched to any gene: 9. The full variable domain, rest sourced from reference TRBV28 and TRBJ2-3, is DVKVTQSSRYLVKRTGEKVFLECVQDMDHENMFWYRQDPGLGLRLIYFSYDVKMKEKGDIPEGYSVSREKKERFSLILESASTNQTSMYLCASSFTAGGPADTQYFGPGTRLTVL.

Of note for this clone: At one end, the junction sequence differs from germline, possibly due to a read error. Different DNA sequences within this sample yield the same CDR3. The chain uses TRBV10-3 and TRBJ2-7, with 12 nucleotides matching TRBD2. Germline-derived CDR1 and CDR2 are ENHRY and SYGVKD. The CDR3 consists of 15 residues. The CDR3 protein is CAIRRTSGDSYEQYF. As DNA, the CDR3 is TGTGCTATCAGGAGGACTAGCGGGGACTCCTACGAGCAGTACTTC.

This clone was seen just once. The chain links TRBV4-3 to TRBJ1-3; no clear D. Trimming took off 2 bases at V and 8 bases at J, with 13 bases between the two ends. Germline assignment: CDR1 LGHNA and CDR2 YSLEER. CDR3 size: 14 residues. The CDR3: CASSQTGSRDTIYF. Written as DNA, the CDR3 is TGCGCCAGCAGCCAAACGGGATCCCGGGACACCATATATTTT.

This chain uses TRBV3-1 (or the pseudogene TRBV3-2) with TRBJ2-3; 10 nucleotides agree with TRBD2. V shed 5 bases and J 1 base; nucleotides not matched to a gene: 3. This CDR3 is 15 amino acids long. From germline, CDR1 is LGHDT and CDR2 YNNKEL (reference sequence). The CDR3 DNA is TGTGCCAGCAGCACAAGCGGGAGGGGCACAGATACGCAGTATTTT. It is translated as CASSTSGRGTDTQYF.

This clone was observed a handful of times. The gene calls are TRBV30 and TRBJ1-3; 8 positions agree with TRBD1. From germline, CDR1 is GTSNPN and CDR2 SVGIG (reference sequence). V was pared by 2 bases and J by 4 bases, with 1 base of the junction left unmatched. This CDR3 contains 13 residues. CDR3 amino acids: CAWSRQGGNTIYF. The DNA of the CDR3 is TGTGCCTGGAGTAGACAGGGGGGAAACACCATATATTTT.

The rearrangement joins TRBV7-6 to TRBJ2-2; the D is unclear. The ends were cut back, 6 bases at V and 2 bases at J, with 13 bases in the middle. Germline assignment: CDR1 SGHVS and CDR2 FNYEAQ. The CDR3 has 15 amino acids. The CDR3: CASRYTLANTGELFF. Written as DNA, the CDR3 is TGTGCCAGCAGATACACCCTGGCCAACACCGGGGAGCTGTTTTTT.